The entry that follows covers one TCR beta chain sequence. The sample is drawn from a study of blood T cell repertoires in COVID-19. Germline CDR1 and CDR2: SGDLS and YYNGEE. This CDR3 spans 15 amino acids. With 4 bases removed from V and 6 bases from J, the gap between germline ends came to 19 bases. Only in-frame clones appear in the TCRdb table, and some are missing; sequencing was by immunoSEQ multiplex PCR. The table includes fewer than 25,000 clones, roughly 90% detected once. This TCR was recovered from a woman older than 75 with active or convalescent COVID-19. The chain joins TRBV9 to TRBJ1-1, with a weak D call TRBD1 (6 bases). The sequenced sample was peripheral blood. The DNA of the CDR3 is TGTGCCAGCAGCCCAACCGGCGGGGGCAAGGCTGAAGCTTTCTTT. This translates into CASSPTGGGKAEAFF.